Presented here are 8 T cell receptor beta chains from one specimen sequenced in a study of blood T cell repertoires in COVID-19. Using immunoSEQ multiplex PCR, the repertoire was profiled, and TCRdb retains in-frame clones only, with some absent. This sample has a few hundred thousand clones, with roughly 90% found just once. Sequenced: peripheral blood. Receptors originate from a woman aged 55 to 70 with COVID-19, enrolled during active disease.

V usage is TRBV9 and J usage is TRBJ2-5; a possible D gene is TRBD2 (7 bases). Germline values: CDR1 SGDLS, CDR2 YYNGEE. Trimming stripped 0 bases from V and 7 bases from J, with 22 bases between. The CDR3 is 17 residues long. CDR3 sequence (DNA): TGTGCCAGCAGCGTAGATCCGAATAAGAGGGGGGGAACGACCCAGTACTTC. This gives the protein CASSVDPNKRGGTTQYF.

This chain links TRBV3-1 (or the pseudogene TRBV3-2) with TRBJ2-3, with 7 nucleotides matching TRBD2. This CDR3 has 18 residues. Germline V CDR1 and CDR2: LGHDT, YNNKEL (reference sequence). Germline trimming cut 1 base from V and 1 base from J; bases unmatched to any gene: 11. The CDR3 sequence is CASSQGRDYYIGTDTQYF. Written as DNA, the CDR3 is TGTGCCAGCAGCCAAGGGCGGGACTATTACATTGGCACAGATACGCAGTATTTT.

The V gene is TRBV6-5, the J gene TRBJ2-5; the match to TRBD2 covers 8 bases. The germline gives CDR1 MNHEY, CDR2 SVGAGI. The CDR3 extends over 14 amino acids. The ends lost 6 bases at V and 5 bases at J; junction bases unmatched: 8. For the CDR3, the DNA is TGTGCCAGCAGGGACCGGGGGGGGCACGAGACCCAGTACTTC. This sequence encodes CASRDRGGHETQYF.

A single count supports this clone. The V and J genes are TRBV6-5 and TRBJ2-3; 7 nucleotides line up with TRBD1. Germline CDR1 and CDR2: MNHEY and SVGAGI. With 7 bases clipped from V and 4 bases from J, the junction kept 11 bases outside the gene matches. The CDR3 extends over 15 amino acids. Written as DNA, the CDR3 is TGTGCCAGCACCTTAAGACAGGGAGCATCAGATACGCAGTATTTT. This sequence encodes CASTLRQGASDTQYF.

The rearrangement uses TRBV5-6 and TRBJ2-6; D perhaps matches TRBD1 (5 bases). V dropped 4 bases and J dropped 14 bases, with 19 bases sitting between them. The CDR3 runs to 14 residues. The germline V gene encodes CDR1 SGHDT and CDR2 YYEEEE. CDR3 nucleotides: TGTGCCAGCAGCAAGACAGATCTCCCCAGAATCCTGACTTTC. It is translated as CASSKTDLPRILTF.

The chain couples TRBV19 to TRBJ2-1, with a possible D match to TRBD2 (5 bases). Germline lookup yields CDR1 LNHDA and CDR2 SQIVND (reference sequence). The V end was cut by 5 bases, the J end by 8 bases, with 10 bases between. The CDR3 sequence is 12 residues long. The CDR3 region is CASSPGIYEQFF. CDR3 nucleotides: TGTGCCAGTAGTCCGGGGATTTATGAGCAGTTCTTC.

This chain links TRBV20-1 with TRBJ2-1, with D hard to call. The CDR3 spans 12 residues. The V end lost 3 bases, the J end lost 10 bases, and 13 bases lay between the germline ends. Germline V gives CDR1 DFQATT, CDR2 SNEGSKA (reference sequence). The CDR3 sequence: CSASSGRGEQFF. CDR3 bases: TGCAGTGCTAGTTCCGGTCGAGGAGAGCAGTTCTTC.

The chain couples TRBV6-5 to TRBJ2-2, with D maybe TRBD1 (5 bases). The CDR3 is made up of 15 amino acids. Trimming left V 2 bases short and J 7 bases short, with 14 bases between. CDR1 is MNHEY, CDR2 SVGAGI, per germline. The CDR3: CASSYLRVGYGELFF. Here the CDR3 DNA reads TGTGCCAGCAGTTACCTCAGGGTGGGCTACGGGGAGCTGTTTTTT.